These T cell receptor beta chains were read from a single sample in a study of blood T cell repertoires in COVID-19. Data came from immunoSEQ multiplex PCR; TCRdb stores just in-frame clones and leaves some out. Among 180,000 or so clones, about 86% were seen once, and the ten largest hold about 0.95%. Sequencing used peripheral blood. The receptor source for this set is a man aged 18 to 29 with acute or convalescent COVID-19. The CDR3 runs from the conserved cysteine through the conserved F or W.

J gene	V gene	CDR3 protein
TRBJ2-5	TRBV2	CASSVGGPQETQYF
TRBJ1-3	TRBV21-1	CASSKQPVAGNTIYF
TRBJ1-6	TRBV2	CASSVSGGSSPLHF
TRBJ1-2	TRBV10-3	CAIRDRERAYTF
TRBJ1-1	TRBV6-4	CASSDPLRGEAFF
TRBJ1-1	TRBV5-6	CASSLGATEAFF
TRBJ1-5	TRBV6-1	CASSGPGTGGGNQPQHF
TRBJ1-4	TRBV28	CASSLGGAEKLFF
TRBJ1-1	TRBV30	CAWSKGGALAFF
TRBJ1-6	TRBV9	CASSVGPGGPDSPLHF
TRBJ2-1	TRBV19	CASSIRQGAGNEQFF
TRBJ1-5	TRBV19	CASSRGQGRNQPQHF